A single count supports the clone carrying this T cell receptor (beta chain). Its antigen is undetermined. The repertoire was sequenced with immunoSEQ multiplex PCR; TCRdb's copy has only in-frame clones and lacks some. The sample consists of 25,000 to 30,000 clones, roughly 80% of them appearing once. Trimming stripped 6 bases from V and 1 base from J, with 13 bases between. The CDR3 length is 15 residues. Germline V gives CDR1 MNHNY, CDR2 SVGAGI (reference sequence). This sample is drawn from a study of vaccination effects on CD4 cells after COVID-19. Antigen-specific CD4+ T cells were expanded with viral peptide pools in the ViraFEST assay before sequencing. Isolating CD4+ T cells followed less than 12 days of culture. BNT162b2 vaccine or mRNA-1273 vaccine was given to participants in two doses. Previously uninfected by SARS-CoV-2, the vaccine recipients also showed negative nucleocapsid antibodies.

The TCR originated in a human donor who received a COVID-19 vaccine. The chain couples TRBV6-6 to TRBJ1-5, with TRBD1 as a possible D gene (5 bases). The sequenced sample was CD4+ T cells from PBMCs cultured with HCoV-NL63 spike peptides, obtained after COVID-19 vaccination. CDR3 bases: TGTGCCAGCAGAGACTCGGGGCGCAGCAATCAGCCCCAGCATTTT. Its protein is CASRDSGRSNQPQHF.